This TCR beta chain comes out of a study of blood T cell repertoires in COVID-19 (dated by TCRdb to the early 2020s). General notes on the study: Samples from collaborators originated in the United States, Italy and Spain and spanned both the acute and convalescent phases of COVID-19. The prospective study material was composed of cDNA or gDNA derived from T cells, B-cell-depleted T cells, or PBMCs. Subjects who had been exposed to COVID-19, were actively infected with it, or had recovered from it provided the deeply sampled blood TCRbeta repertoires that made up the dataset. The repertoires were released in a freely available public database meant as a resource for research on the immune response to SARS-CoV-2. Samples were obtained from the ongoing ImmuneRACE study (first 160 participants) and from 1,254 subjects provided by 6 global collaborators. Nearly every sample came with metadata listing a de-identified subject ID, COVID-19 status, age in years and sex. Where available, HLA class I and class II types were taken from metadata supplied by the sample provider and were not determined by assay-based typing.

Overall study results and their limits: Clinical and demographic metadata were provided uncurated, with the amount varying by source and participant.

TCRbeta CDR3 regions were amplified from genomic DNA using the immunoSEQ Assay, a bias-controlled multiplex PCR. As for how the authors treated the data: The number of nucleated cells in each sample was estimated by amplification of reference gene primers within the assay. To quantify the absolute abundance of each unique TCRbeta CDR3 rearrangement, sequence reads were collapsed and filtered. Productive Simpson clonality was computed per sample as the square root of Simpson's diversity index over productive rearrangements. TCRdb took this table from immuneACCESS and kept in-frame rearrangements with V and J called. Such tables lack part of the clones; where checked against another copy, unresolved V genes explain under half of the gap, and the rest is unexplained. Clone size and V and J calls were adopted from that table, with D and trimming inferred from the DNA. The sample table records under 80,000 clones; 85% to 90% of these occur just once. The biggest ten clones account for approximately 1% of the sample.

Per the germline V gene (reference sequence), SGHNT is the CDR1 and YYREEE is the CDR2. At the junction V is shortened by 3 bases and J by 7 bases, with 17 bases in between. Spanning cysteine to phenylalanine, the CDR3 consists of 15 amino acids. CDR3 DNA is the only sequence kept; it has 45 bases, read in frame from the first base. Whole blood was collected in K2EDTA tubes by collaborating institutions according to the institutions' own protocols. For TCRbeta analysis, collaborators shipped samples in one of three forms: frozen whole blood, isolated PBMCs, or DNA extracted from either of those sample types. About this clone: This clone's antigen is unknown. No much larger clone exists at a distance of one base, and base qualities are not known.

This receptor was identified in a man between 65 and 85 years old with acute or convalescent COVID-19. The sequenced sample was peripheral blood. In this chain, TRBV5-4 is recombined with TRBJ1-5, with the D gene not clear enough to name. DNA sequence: TGTGCCAGCAGCTCCGGGGTGGGGAGGTCACAGCCCCAGCATTTT. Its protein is CASSSGVGRSQPQHF.